This TCR beta chain came from a study of T cell clonality in common variable immunodeficiency. This clone was picked up a small number of times. Repertoires were generated with immunoSEQ multiplex PCR, while TCRdb's copy carries only in-frame clones and drops some. The sample presents approximately 51,000 clones, none singletons. Sequenced: peripheral blood mononuclear cells. This clonotype was obtained from a person aged 18 to 75 in good health.

The CDR3 sequence: CASKTGVNEKLFF. The CDR3 DNA, read in part, is TGTGCCAGCAAGACAGGGGTTAATGAAAAA. The genes are TRBV2 and TRBJ1-4, with TRBD1 matching 8 bases. The CDR3 is cut off 3 residues early in the read; its end comes from the germline J gene. The length of the CDR3 is 13 residues. V shed 7 bases, J shed 4 bases, and the junction held 2 bases outside the gene matches. The germline V gene has CDR1 SNHLY and CDR2 FYNNEI.